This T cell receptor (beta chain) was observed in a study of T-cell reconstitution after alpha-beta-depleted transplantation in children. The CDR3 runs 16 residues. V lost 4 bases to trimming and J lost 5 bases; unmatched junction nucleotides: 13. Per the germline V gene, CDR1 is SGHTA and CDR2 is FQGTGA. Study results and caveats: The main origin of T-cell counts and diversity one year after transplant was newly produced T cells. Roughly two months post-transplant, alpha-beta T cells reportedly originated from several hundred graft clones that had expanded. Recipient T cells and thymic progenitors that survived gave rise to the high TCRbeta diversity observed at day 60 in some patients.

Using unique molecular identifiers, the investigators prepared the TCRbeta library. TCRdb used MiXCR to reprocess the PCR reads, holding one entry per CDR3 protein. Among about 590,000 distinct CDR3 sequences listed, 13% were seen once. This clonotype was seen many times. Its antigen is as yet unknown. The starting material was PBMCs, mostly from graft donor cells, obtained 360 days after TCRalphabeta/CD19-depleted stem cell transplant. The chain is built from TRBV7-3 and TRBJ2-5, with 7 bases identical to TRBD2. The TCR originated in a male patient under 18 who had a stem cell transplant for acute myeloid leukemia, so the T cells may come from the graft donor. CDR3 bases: TGTGCCAGCAGCTCCCTTGGGGTGGCGGGAGATGAGACCCAGTACTTC. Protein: CASSSLGVAGDETQYF.